This TCR beta chain is drawn from a study of regulatory T cells in long-lasting Graves disease. Whole-study results and caveats: Persistent Graves' patients possessed reduced TCR diversity relative to recently diagnosed ones. Analysis covered peripheral blood alone, not thyroid tissue. Preferential use of TRBV28, TRBJ1-2 and TRBJ2-5 was seen in persistent disease.

Per germline, CDR1 SEHNR and CDR2 FQNEAQ (reference sequence). V dropped 1 base and J dropped 2 bases, with 11 bases sitting between them. The length of the CDR3 is 15 residues. This clonotype has a handful of counts. As yet, its antigen is unknown. Stated time point: persistent/refractory GD, antithyroid drugs over 5 years with positive TRAb. With RNA extracted from PBMCs as input, the TCR library was made. American Thyroid Association guidelines served as the basis for diagnosing Graves' disease. iRepertoire HTBI primers and Arm-PCR of CDR3 regions built TCR beta libraries. In TCRdb, the multiplex PCR reads were re-called with MiXCR into one record per CDR3 protein. The top ten hold about 8.3% of the sample, which has roughly 500,000 distinct CDR3 sequences, about 20% seen once.

The TCR originated in a female donor with Graves disease. The sample consisted of peripheral blood mononuclear cells (PBMCs), taken when the disease was refractory, from a patient treated with antithyroid drugs. This rearrangement joins TRBV7-9 to TRBJ1-1, with D tentatively TRBD1 (6 bases). In DNA form, the CDR3 reads TGTGCCAGCAGCTTAGGGGGGGACATCAACACTGAAGCTTTCTTT. It translates to CASSLGGDINTEAFF.